The clone carrying this TCR beta chain was counted between two and nine times. What it recognizes is unknown. The V gene's germline CDR1 is MDHEN and CDR2 SYDVKM. This CDR3 contains 16 residues. Germline trimming cut 5 bases from V and 0 bases from J; bases unmatched to any gene: 5. This sample was included in a study of T-cell reconstitution after alpha-beta-depleted transplantation in children. Study-wide results and caveats: Once a year had passed after transplant, T-cell counts and diversity came mostly from newly produced T cells. Recipient T cells and thymic progenitors that survived were the source of the high TCRbeta diversity seen at day 60 in some patients. As was reported, about two months after transplant, alpha-beta T cells came from several hundred expanded graft clones.

This sample's TCRbeta library carried unique molecular identifier barcodes. TCRdb analysed the PCR reads with MiXCR anew, one entry per CDR3 protein. The sample records roughly 310,000 distinct CDR3 sequences, around 25% being singletons. The chain carries TRBV28 and TRBJ2-2; 8 bases match TRBD1. The clonotype originates from a male patient younger than 18 who had a stem cell transplant for acute lymphoblastic leukemia, so the T cells may come from the graft donor. Specimen: PBMCs, mostly from graft donor cells, collected 180 days after TCRalphabeta/CD19-depleted stem cell transplant. CDR3 amino acids: CASSPTGVTNTGELFF. The CDR3 nucleotides read TGTGCCAGCAGTCCGACAGGGGTTACGAACACCGGGGAGCTGTTTTTT.